The table lists the clone carrying this T cell receptor beta chain with a few counts. Its antigen is not identified. Second-dose schedules of about 4 or about 12 weeks were combined. This sample stems from a study of T cell responses to AZD1222 COVID-19 vaccine. This CDR3 contains 17 residues. CDR1 is SGHTA, CDR2 FQGNSA, per germline. The junction had 9 bases not matched to a gene; V was cut back by 2 bases and J by 2 bases. Points from the study as a whole: Only 6 or 7 individuals given AZD1222 were seropositive at baseline. A rise in Spike-specific TCR breadth and depth followed two AZD1222 doses.

TCRdb's copy holds only in-frame clones and misses some; the assay was immunoSEQ multiplex PCR. The repertoire holds 100,000 or so clones, with 80% to 90% as singletons. Sequencing was performed on peripheral blood, taken 28 days after the second AZD1222 dose. This receptor was taken from an adult who received the AZD1222 COVID-19 vaccine. The rearrangement joins TRBV7-2 to TRBJ2-3; 8 bases are shared with TRBD2. DNA of the CDR3: TGTGCCAGCAGCTTATTGCCGGGAGGGTACGACACAGATACGCAGTATTTT. Its protein product is CASSLLPGGYDTDTQYF.